Shown below are 10 T cell receptor beta chains from a single sample sequenced in a study of blood T cell repertoires in COVID-19. The protocol was immunoSEQ multiplex PCR, while the TCRdb copy is restricted to in-frame clones and leaves out a portion. The table records about 200,000 clones, about 86% of them present only once. Specimen: PBMCs or T cells enriched from blood (not recorded which). The origin of the receptors is a man between 35 and 55 years old who had recovered from COVID-19.

The V call is TRBV2, the J call TRBJ2-5, with a possible D match to TRBD1 (5 bases). Germline-derived CDR1 and CDR2 are SNHLY and FYNNEI. Between the trimmed V and J ends, which lost 6 bases and 2 bases, there was a span of 10 bases. The CDR3 covers 13 residues. The CDR3 reads CASRRQIQETQYF. The CDR3 bases are TGTGCCAGCAGAAGACAGATTCAAGAGACCCAGTACTTC.

The V call is TRBV5-4, the J call TRBJ2-3; D is undetermined. Germline loops: CDR1 SGHNT, CDR2 YYREEE (reference sequence). The CDR3 is made up of 13 amino acids. Between the trimmed V and J ends, which lost 4 bases and 0 bases, there was a span of 6 bases. For the CDR3, the DNA is TGTGCCAGCAGCCTTACTAGCACAGATACGCAGTATTTT. Protein product: CASSLTSTDTQYF.

This chain joins TRBV9 and TRBJ2-7; tentatively, D is TRBD2 (5 bases). Trimming took off 0 bases at V and 2 bases at J, with 12 bases between the two ends. The CDR3 contains 15 residues. From germline, CDR1 is SGDLS and CDR2 YYNGEE. The CDR3 loop is CASSVGPGNTYEQYF. CDR3 nucleotides: TGTGCCAGCAGCGTAGGGCCGGGAAACACCTACGAGCAGTACTTC. Drawing the rest from reference TRBV9 and TRBJ2-7, the complete variable domain is DSGVTQTPKHLITATGQRVTLRCSPRSGDLSVYWYQQSLDQGLQFLIQYYNGEERAKGNILERFSAQQFPDLHSELNLSSLELGDSALYFCASSVGPGNTYEQYFGPGTRLTVT.

This chain joins TRBV24-1 and TRBJ2-5, with 9 bases fitting TRBD1. Germline-derived CDR1 and CDR2 are KGHDR and SFDVKD. CDR3 size: 16 residues. Trimming cost V 1 base and J 7 bases; bases outside gene matches: 9. The CDR3 nucleotides read TGTGCCACCAGTGATTTTGGTACAGGGGGCAGTGTGACCCAGTACTTC. It encodes CATSDFGTGGSVTQYF.

This chain joins TRBV7-2 and TRBJ2-7; D is unclear. This CDR3 comprises 14 residues. V lost 5 bases and J lost 0, with 11 bases in between. Germline lookup yields CDR1 SGHTA and CDR2 FQGNSA. DNA of the CDR3: TGTGCCAGCAGCCCGAGACACGTCTCCTACGAGCAGTACTTC. Encoded protein: CASSPRHVSYEQYF.

The genes are TRBV28 and TRBJ2-5, with 10 bases identical to TRBD2. This CDR3 is built from 14 residues. The germline V gene encodes CDR1 MDHEN and CDR2 SYDVKM. Losses at the gene ends were 3 bases for V and 3 bases for J; bases not matched to a gene: 1. CDR3 sequence (DNA): TGTGCCAGCAGTTTCACTAGCGGGGAAGAGACCCAGTACTTC. This encodes CASSFTSGEETQYF.

V gene TRBV7-2 combines with J gene TRBJ2-5, with D possibly TRBD1 on 5 matching bases. Deletions cut 4 bases from V and 5 bases from J, with 11 bases between. From germline, CDR1 is SGHTA and CDR2 FQGNSA. The CDR3 extends over 13 amino acids. The CDR3 nucleotides are TGTGCCAGCAGCTATTCTAGACAGGAGACCCAGTACTTC. Its protein product is CASSYSRQETQYF.

This rearrangement joins TRBV28 to TRBJ2-3; D is possibly TRBD2 (7 bases). This CDR3 spans 16 amino acids. Germline CDR1 is MDHEN and CDR2 is SYDVKM. V lost 2 bases to trimming and J lost 4 bases, with 16 bases between them. The CDR3 region has the DNA TGTGCCAGCAGTTTAGGCGGGGGCGTACGAGCAGATACGCAGTATTTT. Protein: CASSLGGGVRADTQYF.

This clone was observed a single time. The genes are TRBV5-1 and TRBJ1-3; 9 bases are a match to TRBD1. There are 16 residues in the CDR3. The junction had 1 base not matched to a gene; V was cut back by 0 bases and J by 0 bases. Germline V gene lookup returns CDR1 SGHRS and CDR2 YFSETQ. The CDR3 here is CASSLGTGDSGNTIYF. The CDR3 DNA is TGCGCCAGCAGCTTGGGGACAGGGGACTCTGGAAACACCATATATTTT.

The V gene is TRBV3-1 (or the pseudogene TRBV3-2), the J gene TRBJ2-1; tentative D call: TRBD2 (5 bases). The CDR3 is 12 residues long. Trimming stripped 0 bases from V and 10 bases from J, with 7 bases between. CDR1 and CDR2 from the germline V gene are LGHDT and YNNKEL (reference sequence). CDR3 DNA sequence: TGTGCCAGCAGCCAAGATGTAGCGGAGCAGTTCTTC. This gives the protein CASSQDVAEQFF.